The rows below give T cell receptor beta chains drawn from one sample of a study of high-grade serous ovarian cancer treatment subgroups. Sequenced by immunoSEQ multiplex PCR; TCRdb stores in-frame clones only, minus some. The repertoire has about 39,000 clones, roughly three quarters of them found once; the top ten carry over 3%. The specimen sequenced was tumor tissue. The receptors here all came from a human donor with high-grade serous ovarian cancer. Each CDR3 is given with its conserved first and last residue. Each record gives: J gene, V gene, clone size, D gene, CDR3 protein, CDR3 DNA. A D gene is named only where the DNA matches it firmly. Only some rows state a clone size, as once, few, many or a class for expanded clones.

TRBJ1-1 | TRBV28 | once | - | CAPGEKAFF | TGTGCCCCCGGGGAGAAAGCTTTCTTT
TRBJ2-3 | TRBV7-2 | - | TRBD2 | CASSILAAHTDTQYF | TGTGCCAGCAGCATACTAGCGGCCCACACAGATACGCAGTATTTT
TRBJ1-1 | TRBV2 | few | TRBD1 | CASRGPADRANTEAFF | TGTGCCAGCAGGGGGCCTGCCGACAGGGCGAACACTGAAGCTTTCTTT
TRBJ1-4 | TRBV7-9 | - | - | CASSFGGTRGLLTNEKLFF | TGTGCCAGCAGCTTCGGGGGTACAAGGGGTCTTCTAACTAATGAAAAACTGTTTTTT
TRBJ1-1 | TRBV18 | - | - | CASSTGGLTEAFF | TGTGCCAGCTCAACTGGCGGTCTAACTGAAGCTTTCTTT
TRBJ2-4 | TRBV4-1 | - | - | CASSQTAGNIQYF | TGCGCCAGCAGCCAAACGGCGGGTAACATTCAGTACTTC
TRBJ2-7 | TRBV2 | - | - | CASSEQTYEQYF | TGTGCCAGCAGTGAACAGACCTACGAGCAGTACTTC
TRBJ2-6 | TRBV5-4 | - | TRBD1 | CASSNRTGFSGANVLTF | TGTGCCAGCAGTAATCGGACAGGTTTCTCTGGGGCCAACGTCCTGACTTTC
TRBJ2-5 | TRBV11-2 | - | TRBD1 | CASSLGQGPLQETQYF | TGTGCCAGCAGCCTGGGACAGGGACCTCTCCAAGAGACCCAGTACTTC
TRBJ2-7 | TRBV29-1 | - | TRBD1 | CSVYPGQGNEQYF | TGCAGCGTTTATCCGGGACAGGGCAACGAGCAGTACTTC
TRBJ2-2 | TRBV23-1 | few | - | CASSRQSDSLTGELFF | TGCGCCAGCAGTCGACAATCTGATAGCCTCACCGGGGAGCTGTTTTTT
TRBJ1-2 | TRBV7-2 | - | TRBD1 | CASSLGDRGNYGYTF | TGTGCCAGCAGCTTAGGGGACAGGGGGAACTATGGCTACACCTTC
TRBJ2-3 | TRBV4-3 | - | TRBD2 | CASSHRLAGVSDTQYF | TGCGCCAGCAGCCATCGACTAGCGGGAGTCTCAGATACGCAGTATTTT
TRBJ2-5 | TRBV27 | - | TRBD1 | CASSARDRNQETQYF | TGTGCCAGCAGTGCCCGGGACAGAAACCAAGAGACCCAGTACTTC
TRBJ1-1 | TRBV28 | few | - | CASSLRTEAFF | TGTGCCAGCAGTTTAAGGACTGAAGCTTTCTTT
TRBJ2-2 | TRBV4-1 | - | - | CASSGGYTGELFF | TGCGCCAGCAGCGGGGGGTACACCGGGGAGCTGTTTTTT
TRBJ1-2 | TRBV28 | - | - | CASRQSRTWGYTF | TGTGCCAGCAGACAAAGTAGGACCTGGGGCTACACCTTC
TRBJ2-1 | TRBV4-2 | - | - | CASSQDGVKGNEQFF | TGTGCCAGCAGCCAAGACGGCGTCAAGGGAAATGAGCAGTTCTTC
TRBJ2-7 | TRBV29-1 | - | - | CSVRTGYEQYF | TGCAGCGTCAGGACGGGCTACGAGCAGTACTTC
TRBJ2-3 | TRBV10-3 | - | TRBD1 | CAISGPQGAGTDTQYF | TGTGCCATCAGTGGGCCACAGGGGGCTGGCACAGATACGCAGTATTTT
TRBJ2-3 | TRBV21-1 | - | - | CASKRKRDGDTQYF | TGTGCCAGCAAGAGGAAGCGGGACGGAGATACGCAGTATTTT
TRBJ2-7 | TRBV5-6 | - | - | CASSLGDFYEQYF | TGTGCCAGCAGCTTGGGGGATTTCTACGAGCAGTACTTC
TRBJ2-1 | TRBV5-8 | once | TRBD2 | CASSLRREDYNEQFF | TGTGCCAGCAGCTTAAGGCGGGAGGACTACAATGAGCAGTTCTTC
TRBJ1-3 | TRBV7-9 | few | TRBD1 | CASSRDRGSSGNTIYF | TGTGCCAGCAGCAGGGACAGGGGGTCCTCTGGAAACACCATATATTTT
TRBJ2-5 | TRBV4-2 | - | TRBD1 | CASSQGTGRPLLQETQYF | TGTGCCAGCAGCCAGGGGACAGGGAGACCTCTCCTCCAAGAGACCCAGTACTTC
TRBJ2-5 | TRBV7-2 | - | TRBD1 | CASSAQQGSETQYF | TGTGCCAGCAGCGCCCAACAGGGGTCAGAGACCCAGTACTTC
TRBJ2-3 | TRBV4-3 | - | - | CASSLTGFRADTQYF | TGCGCCAGCAGCCTAACAGGGTTCCGGGCAGATACGCAGTATTTT
TRBJ2-2 | TRBV18 | once | - | CASSFAGELFF | TGTGCCAGCTCATTTGCGGGGGAGCTGTTTTTT
TRBJ2-3 | TRBV5-1 | - | - | CASSPGQSTDTQYF | TGCGCCAGCAGCCCCGGACAGAGCACAGATACGCAGTATTTT
TRBJ1-5 | TRBV5-4 | - | - | CASCLGLSGPQHF | TGTGCCAGCTGTTTAGGCCTGTCCGGGCCCCAGCATTTT
TRBJ1-1 | TRBV5-1 | - | TRBD1 | CASSYNPGGSTEAFF | TGCGCCAGCAGCTATAACCCAGGGGGAAGTACTGAAGCTTTCTTT
TRBJ1-4 | TRBV15 | - | - | CATSRDLGGNEKLFF | TGTGCCACCAGCAGAGATTTGGGGGGGAATGAAAAACTGTTTTTT
TRBJ1-5 | TRBV5-5 | - | - | CASSLMGNQPQHF | TGTGCCAGCAGCTTGATGGGGAATCAGCCCCAGCATTTT
TRBJ2-7 | TRBV4-2 | - | TRBD2 | CASSPGGGYEQYF | TGTGCCAGCAGCCCTGGGGGGGGTTACGAGCAGTACTTC
TRBJ2-2 | TRBV6-6 | - | - | CASSYRQANTGELFF | TGTGCCAGCAGTTACAGGCAGGCGAACACCGGGGAGCTGTTTTTT
TRBJ2-7 | TRBV4-1 | - | - | CASSQASSGYEQYF | TGCGCCAGCAGCCAAGCCAGTTCGGGCTACGAGCAGTACTTC
TRBJ1-2 | TRBV29-1 | - | - | CSVEEGVDYGYTF | TGCAGCGTTGAAGAAGGGGTGGACTATGGCTACACCTTC
TRBJ1-5 | TRBV7-2 | - | - | CASSLGGGRGQPQHF | TGTGCCAGCAGCTTAGGTGGGGGCAGGGGCCAGCCCCAGCATTTT
TRBJ1-3 | TRBV9 | - | TRBD1 | CASSAGGGNTIYF | TGTGCCAGCAGCGCAGGGGGTGGAAACACCATATATTTT
TRBJ2-2 | TRBV18 | few | TRBD1 | CASSPRQGAQGGTGELFF | TGTGCCAGCTCACCACGACAGGGGGCGCAAGGTGGGACCGGGGAGCTGTTTTTT
TRBJ2-5 | TRBV7-2 | - | - | CASSLSLQETQYF | TGTGCCAGCAGCTTAAGCCTCCAAGAGACCCAGTACTTC
TRBJ1-1 | TRBV5-4 | - | - | CASSLGHKWTTEAFF | TGTGCCAGCAGCTTGGGACACAAGTGGACCACTGAAGCTTTCTTT
TRBJ2-6 | TRBV7-9 | - | - | CASSWGSGANVLTF | TGTGCCAGCAGCTGGGGCTCTGGGGCCAACGTCCTGACTTTC
TRBJ1-1 | TRBV5-1 | - | - | CASSSLDTEAFF | TGCGCCAGCAGCTCTCTGGACACTGAAGCTTTCTTT
TRBJ1-1 | TRBV29-1 | - | - | CSVVHRPNTEAFF | TGCAGCGTTGTCCACAGACCGAACACTGAAGCTTTCTTT
TRBJ2-7 | TRBV28 | - | TRBD2 | CASSLYQLADQYEQYF | TGTGCCAGCAGTTTATATCAACTAGCGGACCAATACGAGCAGTACTTC
TRBJ1-3 | TRBV12-5 | - | - | CASGSSNRDSAIRNTIYF | TGTGCTAGTGGTTCCTCAAATCGGGACTCCGCCATCCGAAACACCATATATTTT
TRBJ2-3 | TRBV5-6 | - | - | CASSLRTADRDTQYF | TGTGCCAGCAGCCTACGGACAGCCGATCGAGATACGCAGTATTTT
TRBJ2-2 | TRBV19 | - | - | CASSRDSTQRGELFF | TGTGCCAGTAGCCGCGATTCCACACAACGCGGGGAGCTGTTTTTT
TRBJ2-1 | TRBV7-2 | - | - | CASSLVEQEQFF | TGTGCCAGCAGCTTAGTAGAACAGGAGCAGTTCTTC
TRBJ2-7 | TRBV6-1 | - | TRBD2 | CASSLTSGRGYEQYF | TGTGCCAGCAGTCTCACTAGCGGGAGGGGATACGAGCAGTACTTC
TRBJ1-5 | TRBV28 | - | TRBD1 | CASSFNLGTGYYQPQHF | TGTGCCAGCAGTTTTAATCTAGGGACAGGGTATTATCAGCCCCAGCATTTT
TRBJ2-2 | TRBV10-2 | - | TRBD1 | CASRRSGGDANTGELFF | TGCGCCAGCCGTAGGTCAGGGGGCGACGCTAACACCGGGGAGCTGTTTTTT
TRBJ1-1 | TRBV10-3 | - | - | CAIRGGGTEAFF | TGTGCCATCCGGGGGGGTGGAACTGAAGCTTTCTTT
TRBJ2-1 | TRBV7-3 | - | TRBD2 | CASSPGTRVQREQFF | TGTGCCAGCAGCCCCGGGACTAGAGTTCAGCGTGAGCAGTTCTTC
TRBJ2-2 | TRBV5-1 | - | - | CASSFRERRTGELFF | TGCGCCAGCAGCTTCAGGGAGAGGAGGACCGGGGAGCTGTTTTTT
TRBJ1-3 | TRBV19 | - | TRBD1 | CASTIQGFAGNTIYF | TGTGCCAGTACCATACAGGGGTTTGCTGGAAACACCATATATTTT
TRBJ1-1 | TRBV30 | few | - | CGWRWGNTEAFF | TGTGGGTGGAGATGGGGAAACACTGAAGCTTTCTTT
TRBJ1-4 | TRBV19 | - | - | CASSIVRPGDSTNEKLFF | TGTGCCAGTAGTATAGTCCGCCCCGGAGATTCAACTAATGAAAAACTGTTTTTT